The 29 T cell receptor beta chains in this list originate from one sample, sequenced in a study of regulatory T cells in long-lasting Graves disease (dated by TCRdb to the early 2020s). The meaning of the sample's time point label: newly diagnosed GD, antithyroid drugs for less than 3 months. For both TCR sequencing and RNA sequencing, RNA was extracted from PBMCs in TRIzol. Libraries were prepared through multiplex PCR. Data came from an Illumina HiSeq 4000. TCR beta libraries were built with iRepertoire HTBI primers and Arm-PCR amplification of CDR3 regions. TCRdb's own reprocessing of the public reads used fastp at Q25 and MiXCR and kept productive beta chains. When rows share a CDR3 protein, they turn into one entry using the most common DNA and genes. The sample profile shows some 500,000 distinct CDR3 sequences; less than 15% of them were found once. Over 7.5% of the sample is held by the ten biggest clonotypes.

These data were also filed under a second study, of T cells in Graves' hyperthyroidism and ophthalmopathy.

Sequenced material: peripheral blood mononuclear cells (PBMCs), taken at new diagnosis, from a patient treated with antithyroid drugs. The receptor source for this set is a young man with Graves disease. Donor details come from another sample of the same person, matched by shared clones.

The sample holds a few counts of this clonotype. The rearrangement links TRBV6-4 to TRBJ1-1; D uncertain. V was pared by 4 bases and J by 1 base, with 13 bases between. The CDR3 is 15 residues long. CDR1 is MRHNA and CDR2 is SNTAGT in the germline V gene. CDR3 coding DNA: TGTGCCAGCAGTGCCGCCCCGAGTGGGAACACTGAAGCTTTCTTT. Its translation: CASSAAPSGNTEAFF.

At least ten counts were recorded for this clonotype. The chain couples TRBV6-1 to TRBJ2-6, with D possibly called TRBD1 or TRBD2 (5 bases each). Germline-derived CDR1 and CDR2 are MNHNS and SASEGT. This CDR3 has 19 amino acids. Trimming removed 10 bases at V and 0 bases at J, with 25 bases between. CDR3 sequence reads: CAISRRYPGTFSGANVLTF. The CDR3 coding sequence is TGTGCCATCTCCCGGAGGTATCCAGGGACCTTCTCTGGGGCCAACGTCCTGACTTTC.

The V and J genes are TRBV20-1 and TRBJ2-7, with 9 bases identical to TRBD2. The CDR3 has 15 residues. Germline CDR1 DFQATT, CDR2 SNEGSKA (reference sequence). The junction had 10 bases not matched to a gene; V was cut back by 1 base and J by 6 bases. CDR3 in DNA: TGCAGTGCTAGAGGGGGCGGGAGGGGCGGAGGCGAGCAGTACTTC. This sequence encodes CSARGGGRGGGEQYF.

This clonotype was seen repeatedly, ten times or more. V and J are TRBV20-1 and TRBJ2-1, with D possibly matching TRBD1 (6 bases). Trimming removed 5 bases at V and 13 bases at J, with 15 bases between. CDR3 size: 11 residues. Germline V lookup: CDR1 DFQATT, CDR2 SNEGSKA (reference sequence). The CDR3 DNA is TGCAGTGCTCCCCAGGGGCCGCCTCAGTTCTTC. This sequence encodes CSAPQGPPQFF.

The chain uses TRBV3-1 and TRBJ2-3; tentatively, D is TRBD1 or TRBD2 (5 bases each). The CDR3 covers 14 residues. The germline gives CDR1 LGHDT, CDR2 YNNKEL (reference sequence). V was shortened by 3 bases and J by 2 bases, with 9 bases between the two germline ends. The CDR3 sequence: CASSQGVITDTQYF. The CDR3 DNA follows: TGTGCCAGCAGCCAGGGGGTAATCACAGATACGCAGTATTTT.

This clonotype has ten or more counts. The genes are TRBV5-1 and TRBJ2-7; D might be TRBD2 (6 bases). CDR3 length: 15 residues. The germline V and J ends were trimmed by 0 bases and 6 bases, with 16 bases remaining between them. CDR1 and CDR2 (germline): SGHRS, YFSETQ. As DNA, the CDR3 is TGCGCCAGCAGCTTGGAGGCGGGGAGCTCGACCGAGCAGTACTTC. Translating it yields CASSLEAGSSTEQYF.

This clonotype was picked up many times. The CDR3 DNA reads as TGTGCCAGCAGTTTATTCGGACACACGATCTCTGGAAACACCATATATTTT. This translates into CASSLFGHTISGNTIYF. The chain has TRBV12-3 or TRBV12-4 and TRBJ1-3, with D possibly being TRBD1 (5 bases). V was cut by 2 bases and J by 0 bases, with 14 bases left in between. This CDR3 has 17 residues.

This clonotype has at least ten counts. V usage is TRBV2 and J usage is TRBJ2-1; 10 positions agree with TRBD2. The germline V gene encodes CDR1 SNHLY and CDR2 FYNNEI. The junction had 6 bases not matched to a gene; V was cut back by 2 bases and J by 5 bases. CDR3 length: 16 amino acids. The CDR3 loop is CASSEKRGGPHNEQFF. CDR3 DNA sequence: TGTGCCAGCAGTGAAAAGCGGGGGGGACCCCACAATGAGCAGTTCTTC.

This chain links TRBV12-3 or TRBV12-4 with TRBJ2-5; D is perhaps TRBD2 (6 bases). This CDR3 contains 15 residues. V lost 7 bases to trimming and J lost 4 bases, with 19 bases between them. For the CDR3, the DNA is TGTGCCAGCACCCTACGGCGGGGCCTGGGAGAGACCCAGTACTTC. Amino acids: CASTLRRGLGETQYF.

This clonotype was counted only a few times. J is TRBJ2-1 and V is TRBV15; the match to TRBD1 covers 8 bases. CDR3 length: 11 amino acids. In germline, CDR1 is LNHNV, CDR2 YYDKDF (reference sequence). The junction had 1 base not matched to a gene; V was cut back by 3 bases and J by 12 bases. The CDR3 sequence: CATSSDRGQFF. CDR3 bases: TGTGCCACCAGCAGCGACAGGGGGCAGTTCTTC. Using reference TRBV15 and TRBJ2-1 for the parts outside the CDR3, the full variable domain is DAMVIQNPRYQVTQFGKPVTLSCSQTLNHNVMYWYQQKSSQAPKLLFHYYDKDFNNEADTPDNFQSRRPNTSFCFLDIRSPGLGDTAMYLCATSSDRGQFFGPGTRLTVL.

Many counts were recorded for this clonotype. The rearrangement uses TRBV20-1 and TRBJ2-3, with 10 bases identical to TRBD2. Per the germline V gene, CDR1 is DFQATT and CDR2 is SNEGSKA (reference sequence). The CDR3 extends over 18 amino acids. V lost 1 base, J lost 2 bases, and 12 bases stayed unmatched. CDR3 nucleotide sequence: TGCAGTGCTAGAGGCAGACCCCCCGGGACTAGCGTCACAGATACGCAGTATTTT. Residues: CSARGRPPGTSVTDTQYF.

There are many counts of this clonotype. V is TRBV7-9 and J is TRBJ2-1; D remains ambiguous. The germline CDR1 and CDR2 sequences are SEHNR and FQNEAQ (reference sequence). Trimming left V 4 bases short and J 7 bases short, with 23 bases between. There are 17 residues in the CDR3. The CDR3 sequence is CASSSPRKQSYTNEQFF. The DNA of the CDR3 is TGTGCCAGCAGCTCGCCAAGGAAACAGAGCTACACTAATGAGCAGTTCTTC.

This clonotype was seen repeatedly, ten times or more. V gene TRBV27 combines with J gene TRBJ2-7; TRBD1 matches 8 bases. This CDR3 has 16 residues. Trimming at V came to 5 bases and at J to 1 base, leaving 10 bases not matched to a gene. Germline V lookup: CDR1 MNHEY, CDR2 SMNVEV (reference sequence). CDR3 sequence: CASSPPRQGRSYEQYF. The CDR3 DNA is TGTGCCAGCAGTCCGCCCAGACAGGGGAGATCCTACGAGCAGTACTTC.

This clonotype was seen at least ten times. J is TRBJ2-5 and V is TRBV28, with TRBD1 as a possible D gene (6 bases). The V end was cut by 3 bases, the J end by 6 bases, with 23 bases between. The CDR3 extends over 17 amino acids. Germline V lookup: CDR1 MDHEN, CDR2 SYDVKM. CDR3 in DNA: TGTGCCAGCAGTTTCCAGTTTGGGTCGCAGGGGATTCAGACCCAGTACTTC. It translates to CASSFQFGSQGIQTQYF.

The chain employs TRBV4-1 and TRBJ1-4; D perhaps matches TRBD1 (5 bases). The CDR3 has 18 residues. V lost 2 bases, J lost 7 bases, and 23 bases lay in between. Germline lookup yields CDR1 MGHRA and CDR2 YSYEKL. CDR3 protein: CASSQLARGQGYSEKLFF. The CDR3, as DNA: TGCGCCAGCAGCCAACTCGCTCGCGGGCAGGGATACTCTGAAAAACTGTTTTTT.

This clonotype was observed many times. J is TRBJ2-7 and V is TRBV29-1; tentative D call: TRBD2 (6 bases). Looked up from germline, CDR1 is SQVTM and CDR2 is ANQGSEA. The CDR3 loop spans 13 amino acids. Trimming pared 6 bases from V and 1 base from J, leaving 13 bases between. The CDR3 DNA reads as TGCAGCGTAGCCGGGGGACGATCCTACGAGCAGTACTTC. As protein: CSVAGGRSYEQYF.

The chain employs TRBV25-1 and TRBJ1-1, with a weak D call TRBD1 (5 bases). Trimming cost V 8 bases and J 4 bases, with 8 bases left between them. The CDR3 consists of 11 residues. Germline V gives CDR1 MGHDK, CDR2 SYGVNS. The CDR3 loop is CASGTFTEAFF. The CDR3 DNA is TGTGCCAGCGGGACTTTCACTGAAGCTTTCTTT.

This clonotype was detected ten times or more. This chain joins TRBV2 and TRBJ1-1; D is unclear. V dropped 5 bases and J dropped 5 bases, with 9 bases sitting between them. The CDR3 length is 12 residues. Per the germline V gene, CDR1 is SNHLY and CDR2 is FYNNEI. The CDR3 is CASSSYGTEAFF. CDR3 sequence (DNA): TGTGCCAGCAGTTCATACGGGACTGAAGCTTTCTTT.

V gene TRBV6-2 or TRBV6-3 combines with J gene TRBJ2-5; possible D gene TRBD1, 5 bases. This CDR3 is built from 14 residues. Germline-derived CDR1 and CDR2 are MNHEY and SVGEGT. Trimming removed 5 bases from V and 1 base from J, with 11 bases in between. This CDR3 is CASSAYRIQETQYF. In nucleotides, the CDR3 is TGTGCCAGCAGTGCCTACAGGATCCAAGAGACCCAGTACTTC.

V gene TRBV13 combines with J gene TRBJ2-3, with TRBD1 as a possible D gene (5 bases). The ends were cut back, 6 bases at V and 2 bases at J, with 18 bases in the middle. Per germline, CDR1 PRHDT and CDR2 FYEKMQ (reference sequence). The CDR3 contains 16 residues. In DNA, the CDR3 is TGTGCCAGCAGACGTGGGGCAGCGTATAACACAGATACGCAGTATTTT. Translating it yields CASRRGAAYNTDTQYF.

The chain couples TRBV30 to TRBJ2-7; 7 nucleotides agree with TRBD2. V trimming: 5 bases; J trimming: 2 bases; junction bases outside the gene matches: 6. CDR1 is GTSNPN, CDR2 SVGIG, per germline (reference sequence). This CDR3 contains 13 residues. This CDR3 reads CAWGLAVTYEQYF. The CDR3 DNA is TGTGCCTGGGGGCTAGCGGTCACCTACGAGCAGTACTTC.

The J gene is TRBJ1-2, the V gene TRBV19; 7 bases match TRBD1. Trimming removed 5 bases from V and 6 bases from J; junction bases left unmatched: 12. Looked up from germline, CDR1 is LNHDA and CDR2 is SQIVND (reference sequence). The CDR3 runs to 15 residues. CDR3 amino acids: CASSAHDRAWNGYTF. CDR3 nucleotide sequence: TGTGCCAGTAGTGCCCATGACAGGGCGTGGAATGGCTACACCTTC.

As for this clonotype: A read error may explain this, as a much larger clone is one base away. This sequence joins TRBV12-3 or TRBV12-4 and TRBJ2-2, with 8 bases matching TRBD2. The CDR3 totals 15 residues. The V and J ends lost 8 bases and 5 bases, in that order; junction bases with no gene match: 10. This CDR3 reads CASGNIAGRTGELFF. The CDR3 nucleotides are TGTGCCAGCGGTAACATAGCGGGAAGGACCGGGGAGCTGTTTTTT.

This clonotype was picked up many times. This chain uses TRBV6-2 or TRBV6-3 with TRBJ2-1; D not certain. The CDR3 has 10 amino acids. Germline V CDR1 and CDR2: MNHEY, SVGEGT. The ends were cut back, 6 bases at V and 7 bases at J, with 4 bases in the middle. CDR3 residues: CASRSNEQFF. DNA of the CDR3: TGTGCCAGCAGATCAAATGAGCAGTTCTTC.

This chain uses TRBV12-3 or TRBV12-4 with TRBJ2-1; D perhaps matches TRBD2 (7 bases). The CDR3 is 12 amino acids. V dropped 8 bases and J dropped 9 bases, with 14 bases sitting between them. The CDR3 region is CASGGGLSEQFF. The CDR3 nucleotides are TGTGCCAGCGGGGGGGGCTTGAGTGAGCAGTTCTTC.

This clonotype was recorded at least ten times. V is TRBV3-1 and J is TRBJ2-3; D perhaps matches TRBD1 (6 bases). Germline loops: CDR1 LGHDT, CDR2 YNNKEL (reference sequence). V lost 5 bases and J lost 1, with 16 bases in between. This CDR3 has 16 amino acids. The CDR3 bases are TGTGCCAGCAGCTCCCACCAGGCAGGGGGCACAGATACGCAGTATTTT. It is translated as CASSSHQAGGTDTQYF.

This clonotype was seen repeatedly, ten times or more. V usage is TRBV29-1 and J usage is TRBJ1-1; D call uncertain. V was shortened by 4 bases and J by 5 bases, with 14 bases between the two germline ends. CDR1 is SQVTM, CDR2 ANQGSEA, per germline. The CDR3 contains 13 residues. CDR3 in DNA: TGCAGCGTTGGCACTCAGGAGAGGACTGAAGCTTTCTTT. Its protein product is CSVGTQERTEAFF.

This clonotype was detected many times. V gene TRBV6-2 or TRBV6-3 combines with J gene TRBJ2-6, with 7 bases lining up with TRBD1. The CDR3 is made up of 19 amino acids. CDR1 is MNHEY, CDR2 SVGEGT, per germline. The junction had 9 bases not matched to a gene; V was cut back by 1 base and J by 0 bases. CDR3 DNA: TGTGCCAGCAGTTACTTCCGGGACAGCGAAAGCTCTGGGGCCAACGTCCTGACTTTC. Its translation is CASSYFRDSESSGANVLTF.

The chain links TRBV5-5 to TRBJ2-1, with 8 bases identical to TRBD1. V lost 4 bases, J lost 10 bases, and 13 bases stayed unmatched. The CDR3 sequence is 15 residues long. The germline gives CDR1 SGHKS, CDR2 YYEKEE (reference sequence). Written as DNA, the CDR3 is TGTGCCAGCAGCGGGAGTCTCGGACAGGGCGGGGAGCAGTTCTTC. Translating it yields CASSGSLGQGGEQFF.